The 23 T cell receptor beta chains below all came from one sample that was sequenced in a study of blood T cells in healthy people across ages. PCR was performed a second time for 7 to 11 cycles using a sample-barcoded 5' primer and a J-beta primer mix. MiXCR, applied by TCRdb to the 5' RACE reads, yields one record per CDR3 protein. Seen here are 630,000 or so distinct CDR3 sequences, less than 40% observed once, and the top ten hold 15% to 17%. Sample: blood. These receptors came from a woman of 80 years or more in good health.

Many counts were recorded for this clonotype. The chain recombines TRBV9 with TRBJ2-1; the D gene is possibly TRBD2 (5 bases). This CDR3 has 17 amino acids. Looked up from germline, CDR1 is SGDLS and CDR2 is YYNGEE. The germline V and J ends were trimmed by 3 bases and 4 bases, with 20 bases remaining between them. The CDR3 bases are TGTGCCAGCAGCGGATCCCCTAACGGGGAAAAGTACAATGAGCAGTTCTTC. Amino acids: CASSGSPNGEKYNEQFF.

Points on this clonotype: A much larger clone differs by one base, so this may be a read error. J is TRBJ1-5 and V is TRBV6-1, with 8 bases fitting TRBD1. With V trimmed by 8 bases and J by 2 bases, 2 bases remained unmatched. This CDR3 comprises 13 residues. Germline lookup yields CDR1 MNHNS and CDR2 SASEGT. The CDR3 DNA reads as TGTGCCAGCCCGGGACAGGGCAATCAGCCCCAGCATTTT. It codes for CASPGQGNQPQHF.

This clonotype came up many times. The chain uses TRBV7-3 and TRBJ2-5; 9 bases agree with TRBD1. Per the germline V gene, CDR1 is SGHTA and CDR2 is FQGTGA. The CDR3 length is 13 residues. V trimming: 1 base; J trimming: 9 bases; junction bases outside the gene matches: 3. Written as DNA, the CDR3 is TGTGCCAGCAGCTTAAACAGGGGGCAGGCCCAGTACTTC. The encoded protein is CASSLNRGQAQYF.

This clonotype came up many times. CDR3 coding DNA: TGCGCCAGCAGCGCGACAGGGGGTAATGAAAAACTGTTTTTT. This gives the protein CASSATGGNEKLFF. This chain connects TRBV5-1 to TRBJ1-4, with TRBD1 matching over 9 bases. Germline values: CDR1 SGHRS, CDR2 YFSETQ. This CDR3 contains 14 residues. Trimming cost V 4 bases and J 4 bases; bases outside gene matches: 2.

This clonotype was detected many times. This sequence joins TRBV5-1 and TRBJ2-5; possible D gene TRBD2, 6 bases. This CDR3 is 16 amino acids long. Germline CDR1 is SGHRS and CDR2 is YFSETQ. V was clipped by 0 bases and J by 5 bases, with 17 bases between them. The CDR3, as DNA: TGCGCCAGCAGCTTGGAGGGCCTAGCGCCCCGGGAGACCCAGTACTTC. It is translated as CASSLEGLAPRETQYF.

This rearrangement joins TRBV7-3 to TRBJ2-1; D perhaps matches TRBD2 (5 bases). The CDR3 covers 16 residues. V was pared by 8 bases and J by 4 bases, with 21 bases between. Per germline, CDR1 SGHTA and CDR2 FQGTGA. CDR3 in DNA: TGTGCCAGCTCTCCCAAGTCACGCGGGCTGTACAATGAGCAGTTCTTC. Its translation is CASSPKSRGLYNEQFF.

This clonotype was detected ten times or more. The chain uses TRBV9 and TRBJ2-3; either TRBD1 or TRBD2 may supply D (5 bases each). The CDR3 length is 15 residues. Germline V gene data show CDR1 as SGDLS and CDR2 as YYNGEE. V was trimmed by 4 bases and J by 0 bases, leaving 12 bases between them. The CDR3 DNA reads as TGTGCCAGCAGCCCACGGGACGGTAGCACAGATACGCAGTATTTT. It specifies CASSPRDGSTDTQYF.

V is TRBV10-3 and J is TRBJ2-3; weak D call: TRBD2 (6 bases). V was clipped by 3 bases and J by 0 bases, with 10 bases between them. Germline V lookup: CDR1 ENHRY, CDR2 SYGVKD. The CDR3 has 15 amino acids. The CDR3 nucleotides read TGTGCCATCAGTGATACCGGGGGTAGCACAGATACGCAGTATTTT. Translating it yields CAISDTGGSTDTQYF.

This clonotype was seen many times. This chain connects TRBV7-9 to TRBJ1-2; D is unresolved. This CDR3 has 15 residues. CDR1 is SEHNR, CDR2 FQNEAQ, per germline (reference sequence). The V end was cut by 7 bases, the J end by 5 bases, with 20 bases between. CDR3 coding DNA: TGTGCCAGCACCTCCGGACGGGGTAGTGTGTATGGCTACACCTTC. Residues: CASTSGRGSVYGYTF.

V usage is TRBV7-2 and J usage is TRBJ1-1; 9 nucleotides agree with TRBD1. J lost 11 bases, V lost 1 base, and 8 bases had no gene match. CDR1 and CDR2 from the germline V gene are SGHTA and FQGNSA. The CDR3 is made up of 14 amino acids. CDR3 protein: CASSLGRTGVMAFF. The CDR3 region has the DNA TGTGCCAGCAGCTTAGGCAGGACAGGGGTGATGGCTTTCTTT.

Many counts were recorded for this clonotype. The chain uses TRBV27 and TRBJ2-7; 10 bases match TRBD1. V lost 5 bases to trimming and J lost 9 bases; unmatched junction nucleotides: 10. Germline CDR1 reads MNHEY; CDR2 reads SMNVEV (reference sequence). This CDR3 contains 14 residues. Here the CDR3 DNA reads TGTGCCAGCAGTGAACGGGACAGGGGCCGCGTGCAGTACTTC. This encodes CASSERDRGRVQYF.

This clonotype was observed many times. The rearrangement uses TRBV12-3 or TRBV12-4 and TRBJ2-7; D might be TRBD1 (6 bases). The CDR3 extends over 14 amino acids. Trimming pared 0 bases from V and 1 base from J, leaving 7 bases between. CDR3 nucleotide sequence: TGTGCCAGCAGTTTAGCGGGGGCTTCCTACGAGCAGTACTTC. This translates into CASSLAGASYEQYF.

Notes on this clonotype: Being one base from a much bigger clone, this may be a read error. In DNA form, the CDR3 reads TGTGCCAGCAGTTTAGGCGGTTCTAGCACAGATGCGCAGTATTTT. Translation: CASSLGGSSTDAQYF. This rearrangement joins TRBV12-3 or TRBV12-4 to TRBJ2-3, with D possibly being TRBD2 (5 bases). CDR3 length: 15 residues.

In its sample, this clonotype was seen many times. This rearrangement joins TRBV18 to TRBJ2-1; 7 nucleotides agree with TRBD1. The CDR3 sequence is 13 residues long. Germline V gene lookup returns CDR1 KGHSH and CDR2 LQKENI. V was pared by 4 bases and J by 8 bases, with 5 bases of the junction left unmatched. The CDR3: CASSQDRRDEQFF. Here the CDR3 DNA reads TGTGCCAGCTCACAGGACAGGCGGGATGAGCAGTTCTTC.

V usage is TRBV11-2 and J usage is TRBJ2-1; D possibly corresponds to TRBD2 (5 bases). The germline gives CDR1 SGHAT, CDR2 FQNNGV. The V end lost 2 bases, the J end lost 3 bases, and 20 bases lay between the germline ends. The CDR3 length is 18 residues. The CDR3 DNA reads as TGTGCCAGCAGCTTACGTGTCGCGGGTACCAGCTTCTACAATGAGCAGTTCTTC. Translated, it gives CASSLRVAGTSFYNEQFF. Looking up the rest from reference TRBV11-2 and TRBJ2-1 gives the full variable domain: EAGVAQSPRYKIIEKRQSVAFWCNPISGHATLYWYQQILGQGPKLLIQFQNNGVVDDSQLPKDRFSAERLKGVDSTLKIQPAKLEDSAVYLCASSLRVAGTSFYNEQFFGPGTRLTVL.

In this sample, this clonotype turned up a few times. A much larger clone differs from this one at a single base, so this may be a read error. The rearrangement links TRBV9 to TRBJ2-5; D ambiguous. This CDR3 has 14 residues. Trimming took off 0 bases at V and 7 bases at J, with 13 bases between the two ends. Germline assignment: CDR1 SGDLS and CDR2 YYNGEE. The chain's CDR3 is CASSVEGSRRTQYF. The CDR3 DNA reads TGTGCCAGCAGCGTAGAAGGTAGCCGCAGGACCCAGTACTTC.

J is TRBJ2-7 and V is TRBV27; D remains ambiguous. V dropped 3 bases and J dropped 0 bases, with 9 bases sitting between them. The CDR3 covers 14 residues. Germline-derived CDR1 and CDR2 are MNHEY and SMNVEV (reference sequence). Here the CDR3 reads CASSFLSTSYEQYF. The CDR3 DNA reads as TGTGCCAGCAGTTTCCTTAGCACCTCCTACGAGCAGTACTTC.

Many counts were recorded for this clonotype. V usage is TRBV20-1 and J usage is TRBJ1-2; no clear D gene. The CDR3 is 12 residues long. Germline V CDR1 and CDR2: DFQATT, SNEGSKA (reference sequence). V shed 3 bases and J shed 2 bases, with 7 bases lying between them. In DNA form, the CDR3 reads TGCAGTGCTAGGAGGCGGAACTATGGCTACACCTTC. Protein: CSARRRNYGYTF.

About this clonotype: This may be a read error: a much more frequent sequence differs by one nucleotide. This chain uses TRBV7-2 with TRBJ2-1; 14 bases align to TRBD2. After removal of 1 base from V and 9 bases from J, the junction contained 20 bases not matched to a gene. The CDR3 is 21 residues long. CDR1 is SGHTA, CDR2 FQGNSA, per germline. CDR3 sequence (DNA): TGTGCCAGCAGCTTAGGGCCATCCGGGACTAGCGGGGGTACACGGAGGACTGAGCAGTTCTTC. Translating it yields CASSLGPSGTSGGTRRTEQFF.

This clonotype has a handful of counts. CDR3 in amino acids: CASSQARVTNEKLFF. DNA for the CDR3: TGTGCCAGCAGCCAAGCCAGGGTAACTAATGAAAAACTGTTTTTT. The rearrangement joins TRBV14 to TRBJ1-4; D is possibly TRBD1 (5 bases). CDR1 SGHDN and CDR2 FVKESK come from the germline V gene. CDR3 length: 15 amino acids. Trimming pared 1 base from V and 1 base from J, leaving 7 bases between.

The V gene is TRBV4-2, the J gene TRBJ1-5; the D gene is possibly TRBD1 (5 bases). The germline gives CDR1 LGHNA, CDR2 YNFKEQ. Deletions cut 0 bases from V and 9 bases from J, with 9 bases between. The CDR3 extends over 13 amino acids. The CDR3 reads CASSQDRDRPQHF. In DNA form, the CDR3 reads TGTGCCAGCAGCCAAGACAGGGATCGGCCCCAGCATTTT.

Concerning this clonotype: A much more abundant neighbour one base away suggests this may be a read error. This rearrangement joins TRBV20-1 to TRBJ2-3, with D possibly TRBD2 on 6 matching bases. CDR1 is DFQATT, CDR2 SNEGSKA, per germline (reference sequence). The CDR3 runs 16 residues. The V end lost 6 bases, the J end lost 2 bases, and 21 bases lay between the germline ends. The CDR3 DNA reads TGCAGTGCCTTGGAAGGGACTCCAGGTATCACAGATACGCAGTATTTT. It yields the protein CSALEGTPGITDTQYF.

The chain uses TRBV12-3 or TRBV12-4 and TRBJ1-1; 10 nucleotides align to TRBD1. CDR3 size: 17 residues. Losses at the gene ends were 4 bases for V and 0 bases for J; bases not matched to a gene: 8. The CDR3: CASSSWTGGVLNTEAFF. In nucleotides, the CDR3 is TGTGCCAGCAGTTCCTGGACAGGGGGAGTATTGAACACTGAAGCTTTCTTT.